The entry below describes one T cell receptor (beta chain). Its antigen is unidentified. The sample originates from a study of regulatory T cells in long-lasting Graves disease. At the level of the study: More than 5 years of antithyroid drugs with positive TSH receptor antibodies defined persistent Graves' disease.

The V gene's germline CDR1 is LNHNV and CDR2 YYDKDF (reference sequence). The germline V and J ends were trimmed by 6 bases and 4 bases, with 3 bases remaining between them. The CDR3 totals 11 residues. Libraries of TCR beta came from iRepertoire HTBI primers plus Arm-PCR of CDR3 regions. MiXCR, applied by TCRdb to the multiplex PCR reads, yields one record per CDR3 protein. The repertoire includes 400,000 or so distinct CDR3 sequences, less than 25% of them detected once, and around 21% sits in the top ten. The time point is: persistent/refractory GD, antithyroid drugs over 5 years with positive TRAb. The TCR library used RNA extracted from PBMCs. Study observations and caveats: Relative to newly diagnosed Graves' patients, persistent ones had lower TCR diversity. A greater number of public clonotypes (2,741) was shared by persistent patients than by new patients (about 890). TRBV28, TRBJ1-2 and TRBJ2-5 were favored in persistent disease.

The gene calls are TRBV15 and TRBJ2-2; D gene ambiguous. The sequence was collected from a female donor with Graves disease. Sample: peripheral blood mononuclear cells (PBMCs), taken when the disease was refractory, from a patient treated with antithyroid drugs. The CDR3 DNA is TGTGCCACCAGAGGCACCGGGGAGCTGTTTTTT. This encodes CATRGTGELFF. Full variable domain (rest looked up from reference TRBV15 and TRBJ2-2): DAMVIQNPRYQVTQFGKPVTLSCSQTLNHNVMYWYQQKSSQAPKLLFHYYDKDFNNEADTPDNFQSRRPNTSFCFLDIRSPGLGDTAMYLCATRGTGELFFGEGSRLTVL.